The 21 T cell receptor beta chains below come from one sample, sequenced in a study of blood T cell repertoires in COVID-19 (TCRdb year 2020). Library prep was done by the immunoSEQ multiplex PCR assay. TCRdb mirrors the immuneACCESS table, restricted to in-frame sequences. Some clones are absent from its copies; in checked studies, under half trace to an unresolved V gene, and the reason for the others is unknown. Present in this sample are about 97,000 clones, around 73% of which were seen just once. 9.8% of the sample rests with the top ten. Sequencing was done on a sample of peripheral blood. These receptors were obtained from a man aged 60 to 75 with active or convalescent COVID-19.

This clone was recorded only once. The chain uses TRBV7-8 and TRBJ2-7; 7 nucleotides line up with TRBD2. The length of the CDR3 is 14 residues. V dropped 3 bases and J dropped 4; count of bases not matched to a gene: 6. The germline CDR1 and CDR2 sequences are SGHVS and FQNEAQ. This CDR3 is CASSFGGRGYEQYF. The CDR3 nucleotides read TGTGCCAGCAGCTTCGGCGGGAGAGGGTACGAGCAGTACTTC.

This chain joins TRBV28 and TRBJ2-7, with 7 nucleotides matching TRBD2. Trimming at V came to 5 bases and at J to 6 bases, leaving 10 bases not matched to a gene. The V gene's germline CDR1 is MDHEN and CDR2 SYDVKM. This CDR3 is built from 14 residues. The CDR3 sequence is CASSLGTTLFEQYF. As DNA, the CDR3 is TGTGCCAGCAGTCTCGGGACTACCCTCTTCGAGCAGTACTTC.

The rearrangement links TRBV5-1 to TRBJ2-1; no clear D. V was pared by 6 bases and J by 15 bases, with 13 bases between. This CDR3 is 10 amino acids long. CDR1 SGHRS and CDR2 YFSETQ come from the germline V gene. The CDR3 DNA reads as TGCGCCAGCACCCCCATGCTGGCGTTCTTC. This gives the protein CASTPMLAFF.

This clone was detected once. The chain carries TRBV6-2 or TRBV6-3 and TRBJ1-1; 8 positions match TRBD1. Germline assignment: CDR1 MNHEY and CDR2 SVGEGT. The CDR3 sequence is 14 residues long. Trimming took 2 bases from V and 1 from J; bases not matched to a gene: 0. The DNA for the CDR3 is TGTGCCAGCAGTTACACAGGGGGGAACACTGAAGCTTTCTTT. Its protein is CASSYTGGNTEAFF.

The rearrangement uses TRBV18 and TRBJ1-1; D is uncertain. Germline CDR1 KGHSH, CDR2 LQKENI. V was cut by 5 bases and J by 6 bases, with 16 bases left in between. The length of the CDR3 is 14 residues. The DNA of the CDR3 is TGTGCCAGCTCAACCGCTCGGGCCGGGGCTGAAGCTTTCTTT. Translating it yields CASSTARAGAEAFF.

The chain joins TRBV7-2 to TRBJ1-5, with 7 bases that match TRBD1. The V and J ends lost 5 bases and 1 base, in that order; junction bases with no gene match: 2. This CDR3 has 14 residues. Germline assignment: CDR1 SGHTA and CDR2 FQGNSA. The CDR3 loop is CASSQGQSNQPQHF. The CDR3 nucleotides are TGTGCCAGCAGCCAGGGACAGAGCAATCAGCCCCAGCATTTT.

This chain connects TRBV4-2 to TRBJ2-7; the match to TRBD2 covers 7 bases. The CDR3 runs 18 residues. The germline V gene has CDR1 LGHNA and CDR2 YNFKEQ. With V trimmed by 1 base and J by 1 base, 13 bases remained unmatched. CDR3 in amino acids: CASSQVGGRTYSSYEQYF. The DNA of the CDR3 is TGTGCCAGCAGCCAAGTGGGGGGGAGGACCTATTCGTCCTACGAGCAGTACTTC.

This clone was seen just once. The chain is built from TRBV28 and TRBJ2-3; 10 positions match TRBD1. J gave up 5 bases and V 7 bases, and 9 bases lay outside the gene matches. The CDR3 sequence is 15 residues long. CDR1 and CDR2 (germline): MDHEN, SYDVKM. The CDR3 DNA is TGTGCCAGCATGGGCAGACAGGGGGCGATAGATACGCAGTATTTT. Translation: CASMGRQGAIDTQYF.

This rearrangement joins TRBV11-3 to TRBJ1-3, with 7 bases identical to TRBD1. J lost 4 bases, V lost 5 bases, and 14 bases had no gene match. The CDR3 is 17 residues long. Germline CDR1 and CDR2: SGHNT and YENEEA. Here the CDR3 reads CASSHRLTGAVGNTIYF. In DNA form, the CDR3 reads TGTGCCAGCAGCCACCGTTTAACAGGGGCGGTAGGAAACACCATATATTTT.

The gene calls are TRBV21-1 and TRBJ2-7; the D call in the table, TRBD2, was not verified against the DNA. TRBV21-1 is annotated as a pseudogene. This CDR3 has 14 amino acids. The CDR3 protein is CASSKPTGGGEQYV. Here the CDR3 DNA reads TGTGCCAGCAGCAAACCAACCGGCGGGGGCGAGCAGTACGTC.

V usage is TRBV30 and J usage is TRBJ1-1, with D maybe TRBD1 (5 bases). CDR1 and CDR2 from the germline V gene are GTSNPN and SVGIG (reference sequence). The CDR3 spans 16 residues. The ends were cut back, 4 bases at V and 0 bases at J, with 18 bases in the middle. CDR3 DNA: TGTGCCTGGAAGGTCCAGGGAGGGGTGATGAACACTGAAGCTTTCTTT. Encoded protein: CAWKVQGGVMNTEAFF.

CDR3 protein: CATSDGPGVYNEQFF. The DNA for the CDR3 is TGTGCCACCAGTGATGGGCCGGGAGTTTACAATGAGCAGTTCTTC. The rearrangement links TRBV24-1 to TRBJ2-1, with TRBD2 as a possible D gene (6 bases). The V and J ends lost 3 bases and 4 bases respectively, with 12 bases between them. The CDR3 length is 15 residues. The germline V gene encodes CDR1 KGHDR and CDR2 SFDVKD.

There are a few counts of this clone. The J gene is TRBJ2-7, the V gene TRBV27; 12 bases are shared with TRBD2. The V gene end was trimmed by 6 bases and the J gene end by 5 bases; junction bases not matched to a gene: 5. The germline CDR1 and CDR2 sequences are MNHEY and SMNVEV (reference sequence). CDR3 length: 14 residues. The CDR3 region is CASRTLAGGHEQYF. In DNA form, the CDR3 reads TGTGCCAGCAGAACACTAGCGGGAGGCCACGAGCAGTACTTC.

CDR3 DNA sequence: TGCGCCAGCAGCCGAGGGAACAATGAGCAGTTCTTC. Translation gives CASSRGNNEQFF. The rearrangement joins TRBV4-1 to TRBJ2-1, with a weak D call TRBD2 (5 bases). Germline V lookup: CDR1 MGHRA, CDR2 YSYEKL. The CDR3 length is 12 residues. The V gene lost 4 bases and the J gene lost 5 bases, with 6 bases spanning the gap.

A note on this clone: At the DNA level, this CDR3 is encoded by other sequences in the same sample as well. The chain has TRBV5-1 and TRBJ2-7, with D unclear. CDR3 length: 14 amino acids. Trimming took off 0 bases at V and 2 bases at J, with 9 bases between the two ends. Germline assignment: CDR1 SGHRS and CDR2 YFSETQ. The CDR3 spells CASSLVVSPYEQYF. The CDR3 DNA sequence: TGCGCCAGCAGCTTGGTGGTCAGTCCCTACGAGCAGTACTTC.

J is TRBJ2-7 and V is TRBV30; 7 bases are a match to TRBD2. The CDR3 runs to 13 residues. The V gene's germline CDR1 is GTSNPN and CDR2 SVGIG (reference sequence). Trimming cost V 2 bases and J 7 bases; bases outside gene matches: 8. The CDR3 here is CAWSSSGAGEQYF. CDR3 in DNA: TGTGCCTGGAGTTCCAGCGGAGCGGGGGAGCAGTACTTC.

This clone was observed once. The gene calls are TRBV19 and TRBJ1-1, with D hard to call. The CDR3 extends over 13 amino acids. Germline values: CDR1 LNHDA, CDR2 SQIVND (reference sequence). Trimming removed 6 bases from V and 2 bases from J, with 10 bases in between. CDR3 nucleotides: TGTGCCAGTAGCTTCAGTCCTAACACTGAAGCTTTCTTT. Protein product: CASSFSPNTEAFF.

V is TRBV2 and J is TRBJ2-1; tentatively, D is TRBD2 (5 bases). Trimming took off 3 bases at V and 0 bases at J, with 9 bases between the two ends. CDR3 length equals 15 residues. Germline V CDR1 and CDR2: SNHLY, FYNNEI. The CDR3 loop reads CASSDAGFSYNEQFF. In DNA, the CDR3 is TGTGCCAGCAGTGACGCGGGTTTCTCCTACAATGAGCAGTTCTTC.

The chain has TRBV7-3 and TRBJ2-7; TRBD2 matches 12 bases. This CDR3 comprises 14 residues. With V trimmed by 5 bases and J by 7 bases, 6 bases remained unmatched. Germline assignment: CDR1 SGHTA and CDR2 FQGTGA. The CDR3 here is CASSVRLAGEEQYF. In DNA, the CDR3 is TGTGCCAGCAGCGTGAGACTAGCGGGAGAAGAGCAGTACTTC.

The chain employs TRBV10-1 and TRBJ2-5, with 7 positions matching TRBD2. Trimming at V came to 6 bases and at J to 1 base, leaving 2 bases not matched to a gene. Germline CDR1 and CDR2: WNHNN and SYGVQD (reference sequence). This CDR3 region has 13 residues. The CDR3 spells CASSPGGQETQYF. CDR3 coding DNA: TGCGCCAGCAGCCCGGGGGGCCAAGAGACCCAGTACTTC.

This clone was picked up a small number of times. The rearrangement links TRBV7-9 to TRBJ2-1; 10 nucleotides match TRBD2. The CDR3 totals 16 residues. V shed 1 base, J shed 5 bases, and the junction held 5 bases outside the gene matches. The V gene's germline CDR1 is SEHNR and CDR2 FQNEAQ (reference sequence). The CDR3 nucleotides read TGTGCCAGCAGCTTAGGTGGAGCGGGAGGGCACAATGAGCAGTTCTTC. Translated, it gives CASSLGGAGGHNEQFF.